Below are 3 T cell receptor beta chains sequenced from a single sample in a study of human T cells and chemical hapten exposure. MiXCR, applied by TCRdb to the RACE reads, yields one record per CDR3 protein. The sample lists 150,000 to 200,000 distinct CDR3 sequences; 13% to 15% were seen once. This sample's time point: patch test 1, 2 weeks after DPC sensitization. Treatment given: therapeutic diphenylcyclopropenone sensitization with weekly scalp DPC. Specimen: whole blood, collected in connection with sensitization to the hapten diphenylcyclopropenone (DPC). The receptors shown here come from a woman in her 30s with alopecia areata. Some clones in this sample may be carry-over from other donors' samples.

V is TRBV11-2 and J is TRBJ2-3, with D possibly being TRBD1 or TRBD2 (5 bases each). Trimming stripped 8 bases from V and 2 bases from J, with 14 bases between. This CDR3 spans 14 amino acids. Germline CDR1 and CDR2: SGHAT and FQNNGV. CDR3 in amino acids: CASGVWGTTDTQYF. The CDR3 DNA is TGTGCCAGCGGAGTATGGGGGACCACAGATACGCAGTATTTT.

This clonotype was seen ten or more times. The chain joins TRBV18 to TRBJ2-1; unclear D gene. The CDR3 extends over 14 amino acids. With 3 bases removed from V and 6 bases from J, the gap between germline ends came to 12 bases. Germline loops: CDR1 KGHSH, CDR2 LQKENI. The CDR3 protein is CASSPQRHSNEQFF. CDR3 DNA sequence: TGTGCCAGCTCACCCCAACGGCATAGCAATGAGCAGTTCTTC.

The V gene is TRBV7-6, the J gene TRBJ2-5; D might be TRBD2 (6 bases). The CDR3 is made up of 15 amino acids. Trimming took 7 bases from V and 0 from J, leaving 15 bases between them. The germline V gene encodes CDR1 SGHVS and CDR2 FNYEAQ. The CDR3 DNA reads as TGTGCCAGCACCCCGACTAGGGTGTACCAAGAGACCCAGTACTTC. Protein product: CASTPTRVYQETQYF.